The present T cell receptor beta chain was sequenced within a study of blood T cell repertoires in COVID-19. Germline V gives CDR1 SGHTA, CDR2 FQGNSA. V trimming: 5 bases; J trimming: 0 bases; junction bases outside the gene matches: 10. The CDR3 is 18 amino acids. The assay was immunoSEQ multiplex PCR, and TCRdb's table has in-frame clones only and misses some. The data contain 65,000 to 85,000 clones, approximately 80% of them singletons. Sequencing input: peripheral blood. The sequence came from a woman in her fifties or sixties with acute or convalescent COVID-19. This chain links TRBV7-2 with TRBJ1-1; 12 positions match TRBD1. In nucleotides, the CDR3 is TGTGCCAGCAGCATTTACCGGGACAGGGGGCGGATGAACACTGAAGCTTTCTTT. Protein: CASSIYRDRGRMNTEAFF.